This paragraph covers one T cell receptor (beta chain) sequence. What it binds is not known. V gave up 1 base and J gave up 2 bases, with 7 bases separating them. CDR3 length equals 13 residues. Per germline, CDR1 SGHRS and CDR2 YFSETQ. These data originate in a study of T-cell memory formation after mild COVID-19. As for the study in general: Clusters were largely donor specific.

Broader study findings: Contracting CD4+ clones sat mainly in CM and EM; CD8+ in EMRA. Within pre-infection memory, some responding clones were found, suggesting cross-reactive memory joined.

The authors produced TCR alpha and TCR beta cDNA libraries with sample barcodes and UMIs by 5'RACE using constant-segment primers. TCRdb used MiXCR to reprocess the 5' RACE reads, holding one entry per CDR3 protein. The table has approximately 250,000 distinct CDR3 sequences, around 17% seen once; the top ten hold under 25%. The clonotype comes from a man in his late teens or twenties who had mild COVID-19 (a few samples of this study predate the infection). Cell type and time point are not known. The specimen sequenced was PBMCs or a T cell subset sorted from them (not recorded which). The chain couples TRBV5-1 to TRBJ2-7; D unclear. DNA of the CDR3: TGCGCCAGCAGCTTGCAGGCCGCCTACGAGCAGTACTTC. Protein product: CASSLQAAYEQYF.